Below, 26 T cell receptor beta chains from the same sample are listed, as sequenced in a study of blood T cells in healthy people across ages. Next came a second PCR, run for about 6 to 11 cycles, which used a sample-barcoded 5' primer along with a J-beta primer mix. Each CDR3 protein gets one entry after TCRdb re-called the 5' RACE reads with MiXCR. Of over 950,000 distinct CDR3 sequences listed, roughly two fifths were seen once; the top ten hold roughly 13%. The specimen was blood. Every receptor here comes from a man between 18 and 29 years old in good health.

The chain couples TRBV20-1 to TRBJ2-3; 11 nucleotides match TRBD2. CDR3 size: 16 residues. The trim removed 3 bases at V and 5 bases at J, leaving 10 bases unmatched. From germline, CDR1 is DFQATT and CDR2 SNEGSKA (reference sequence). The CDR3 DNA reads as TGCAGTGCTAGCGGGGGACTAGCGGCCAAGGGAGATACGCAGTATTTT. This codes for CSASGGLAAKGDTQYF.

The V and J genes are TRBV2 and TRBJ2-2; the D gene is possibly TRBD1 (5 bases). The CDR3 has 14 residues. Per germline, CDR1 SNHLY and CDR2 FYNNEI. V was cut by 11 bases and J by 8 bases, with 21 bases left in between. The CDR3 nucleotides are TGTGCCGGCATAGACCAGGGAATATCGGGGGAGCTGTTTTTT. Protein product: CAGIDQGISGELFF.

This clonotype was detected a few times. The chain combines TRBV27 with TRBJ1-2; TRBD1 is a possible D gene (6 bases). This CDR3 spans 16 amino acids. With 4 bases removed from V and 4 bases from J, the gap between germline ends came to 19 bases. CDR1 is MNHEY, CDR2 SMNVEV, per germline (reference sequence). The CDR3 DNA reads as TGTGCCAGCAGTTCCTCGGACAGACAGCCAATCTATGGCTACACCTTC. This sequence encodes CASSSSDRQPIYGYTF.

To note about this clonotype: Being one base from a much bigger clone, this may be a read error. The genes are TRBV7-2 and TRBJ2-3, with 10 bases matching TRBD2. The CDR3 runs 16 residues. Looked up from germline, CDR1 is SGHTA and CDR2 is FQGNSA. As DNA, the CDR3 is TGTGCCAGCGGCTTAGTTCTAGCGGGGGCCACAGATACGCAGTATTTT. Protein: CASGLVLAGATDTQYF.

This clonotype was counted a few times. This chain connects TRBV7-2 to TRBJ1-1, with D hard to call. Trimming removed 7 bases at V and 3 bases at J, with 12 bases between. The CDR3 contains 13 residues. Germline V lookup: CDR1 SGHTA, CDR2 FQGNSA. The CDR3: CASNRDGYTEAFF. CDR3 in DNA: TGTGCCAGCAACCGAGACGGGTACACTGAAGCTTTCTTT.

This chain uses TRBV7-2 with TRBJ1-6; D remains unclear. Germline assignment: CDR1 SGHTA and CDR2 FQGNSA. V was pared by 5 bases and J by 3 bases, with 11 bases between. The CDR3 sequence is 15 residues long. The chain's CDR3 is CASSPDAGYNSPLHF. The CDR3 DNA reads TGTGCCAGCAGCCCGGATGCAGGCTATAATTCACCCCTCCACTTT.

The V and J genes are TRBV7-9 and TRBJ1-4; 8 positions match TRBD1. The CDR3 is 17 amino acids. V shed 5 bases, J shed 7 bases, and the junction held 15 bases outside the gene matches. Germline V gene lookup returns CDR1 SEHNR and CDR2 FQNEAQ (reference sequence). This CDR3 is CASSRAPTGAAGEKLFF. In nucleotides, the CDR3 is TGTGCCAGCAGCCGAGCTCCGACAGGGGCGGCCGGTGAAAAACTGTTTTTT.

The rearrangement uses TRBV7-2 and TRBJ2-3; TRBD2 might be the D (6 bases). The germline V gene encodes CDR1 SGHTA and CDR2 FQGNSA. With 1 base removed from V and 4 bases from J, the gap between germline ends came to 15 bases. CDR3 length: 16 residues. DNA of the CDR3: TGTGCCAGCAGCTTAGTGGGGGGAATCTTATCAGATACGCAGTATTTT. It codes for CASSLVGGILSDTQYF.

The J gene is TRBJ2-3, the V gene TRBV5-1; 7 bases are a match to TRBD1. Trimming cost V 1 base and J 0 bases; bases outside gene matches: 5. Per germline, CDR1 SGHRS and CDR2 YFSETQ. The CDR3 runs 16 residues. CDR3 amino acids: CASSLSGGRSTDTQYF. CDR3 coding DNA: TGCGCCAGCAGCTTGTCAGGGGGTAGGAGCACAGATACGCAGTATTTT.

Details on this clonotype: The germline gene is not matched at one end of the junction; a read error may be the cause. The CDR3 region has the DNA TGCAGCGTTGAAGACAGGGACCTCTACGAGCAGTGCTTC. Protein sequence: CSVEDRDLYEQCF. The V call is TRBV29-1, the J call TRBJ2-4, with D possibly called TRBD1 or TRBD2 (5 bases each). Germline assignment: CDR1 SQVTM and CDR2 ANQGSEA. This CDR3 has 13 residues.

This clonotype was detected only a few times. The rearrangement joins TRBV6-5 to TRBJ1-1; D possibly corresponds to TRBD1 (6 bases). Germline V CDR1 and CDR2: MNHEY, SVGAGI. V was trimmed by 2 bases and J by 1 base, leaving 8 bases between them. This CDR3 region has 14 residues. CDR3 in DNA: TGTGCCAGCAGTTACCAACAGGGGAACACTGAAGCTTTCTTT. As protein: CASSYQQGNTEAFF.

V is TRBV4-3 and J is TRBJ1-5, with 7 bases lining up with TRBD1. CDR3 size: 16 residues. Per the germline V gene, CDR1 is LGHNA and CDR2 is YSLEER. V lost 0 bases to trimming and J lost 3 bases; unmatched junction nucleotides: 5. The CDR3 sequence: CASSQEQGVFNQPQHF. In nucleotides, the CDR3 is TGCGCCAGCAGCCAAGAGCAGGGGGTTTTCAATCAGCCCCAGCATTTT.

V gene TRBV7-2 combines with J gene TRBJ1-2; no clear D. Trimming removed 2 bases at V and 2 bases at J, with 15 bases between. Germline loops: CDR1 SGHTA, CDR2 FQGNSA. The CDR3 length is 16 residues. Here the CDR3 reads CASSLIPAGFNYGYTF. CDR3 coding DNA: TGTGCCAGCAGCTTAATCCCAGCGGGATTCAACTATGGCTACACCTTC.

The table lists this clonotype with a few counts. The CDR3 loop is CASSNRERTEAFF. CDR3 bases: TGTGCCAGCAGCAACAGGGAGAGAACTGAAGCTTTCTTT. The J gene is TRBJ1-1, the V gene TRBV21-1; TRBD1 reflects the table's D call only, with no check against the DNA. TRBV21-1 is tagged as a pseudogene. The CDR3 runs 13 residues.

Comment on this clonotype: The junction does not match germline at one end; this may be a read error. The CDR3 sequence is CASSKDAYYGYTF. For the CDR3, the DNA is TGTGCCAGCAGCAAGGACGCCTACTATGGCTACACCTTT. The chain combines TRBV5-6 with TRBJ1-2; D remains unclear. This CDR3 comprises 13 residues. The germline gives CDR1 SGHDT, CDR2 YYEEEE.

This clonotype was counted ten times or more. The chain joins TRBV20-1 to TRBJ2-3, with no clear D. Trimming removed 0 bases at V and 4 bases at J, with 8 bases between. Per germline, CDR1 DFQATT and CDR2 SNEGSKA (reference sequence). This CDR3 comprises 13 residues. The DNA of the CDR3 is TGCAGTGCTAGAGATGTGAGCGCAGATACGCAGTATTTT. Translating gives CSARDVSADTQYF.

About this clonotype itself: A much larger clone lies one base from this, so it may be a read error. The CDR3 here is CASSPGPSYEQFF. In DNA form, the CDR3 reads TGTGCCAGCAGTCCCGGGCCCTCCTACGAGCAGTTCTTC. The chain is built from TRBV4-2 and TRBJ2-1; D is ambiguous. Germline CDR1 and CDR2: LGHNA and YNFKEQ. The CDR3 is 13 residues long. V was trimmed by 6 bases and J by 10 bases, leaving 16 bases between them.

CDR3 residues: CASSYTRGQGKRYEQFF. CDR3 DNA: TGTGCCAGCAGTTACACAAGAGGACAGGGAAAAAGATATGAGCAGTTCTTC. The chain joins TRBV6-2 or TRBV6-3 to TRBJ2-1; 8 bases are a match to TRBD1. CDR3 length equals 17 residues. Germline lookup yields CDR1 MNHEY and CDR2 SVGEGT. V shed 2 bases and J 8 bases; nucleotides not matched to a gene: 14.

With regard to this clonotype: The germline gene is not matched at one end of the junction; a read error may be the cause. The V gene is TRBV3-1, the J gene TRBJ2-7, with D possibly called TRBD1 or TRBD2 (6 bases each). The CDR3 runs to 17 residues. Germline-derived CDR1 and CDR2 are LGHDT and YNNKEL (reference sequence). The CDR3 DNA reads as TGTACCAGCAGGCACAGCCGGGGGACACCATCTAACTACGAGCAGTACTTC. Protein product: CTSRHSRGTPSNYEQYF.

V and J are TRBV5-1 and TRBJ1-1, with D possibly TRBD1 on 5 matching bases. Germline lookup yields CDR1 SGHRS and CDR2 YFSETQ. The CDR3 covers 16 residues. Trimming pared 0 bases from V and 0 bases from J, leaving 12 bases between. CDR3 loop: CASSLGYDSMNTEAFF. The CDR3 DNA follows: TGCGCCAGCAGCTTGGGTTACGACAGCATGAACACTGAAGCTTTCTTT. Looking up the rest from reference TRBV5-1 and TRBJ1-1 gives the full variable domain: KAGVTQTPRYLIKTRGQQVTLSCSPISGHRSVSWYQQTPGQGLQFLFEYFSETQRNKGNFPGRFSGRQFSNSRSEMNVSTLELGDSALYLCASSLGYDSMNTEAFFGQGTRLTVV.

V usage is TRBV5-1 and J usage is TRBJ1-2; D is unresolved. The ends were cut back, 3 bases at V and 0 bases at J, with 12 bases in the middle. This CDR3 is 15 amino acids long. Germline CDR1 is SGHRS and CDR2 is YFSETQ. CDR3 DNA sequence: TGCGCCAGCAGCTCCCCCGCGGGCCCTAACTATGGCTACACCTTC. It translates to CASSSPAGPNYGYTF.

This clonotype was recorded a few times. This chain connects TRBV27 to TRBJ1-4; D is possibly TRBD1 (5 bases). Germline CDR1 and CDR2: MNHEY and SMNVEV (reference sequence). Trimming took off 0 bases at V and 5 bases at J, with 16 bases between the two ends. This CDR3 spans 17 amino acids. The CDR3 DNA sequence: TGTGCCAGCAGTTTATCGGTTGGGGACGCGCAGAATGAAAAACTGTTTTTT. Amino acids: CASSLSVGDAQNEKLFF.

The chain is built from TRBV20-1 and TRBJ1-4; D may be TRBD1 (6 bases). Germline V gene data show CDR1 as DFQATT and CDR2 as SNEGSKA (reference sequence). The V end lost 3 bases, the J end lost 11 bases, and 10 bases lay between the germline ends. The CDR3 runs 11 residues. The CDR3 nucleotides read TGCAGTGCTAGGAGGGGGGGGAAACTGTTTTTT. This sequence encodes CSARRGGKLFF.

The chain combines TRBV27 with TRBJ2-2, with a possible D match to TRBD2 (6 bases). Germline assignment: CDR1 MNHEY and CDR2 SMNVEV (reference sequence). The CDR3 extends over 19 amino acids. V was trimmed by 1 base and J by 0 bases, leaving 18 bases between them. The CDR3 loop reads CASSLFAGGGSANTGELFF. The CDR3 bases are TGTGCCAGCAGTTTATTTGCCGGGGGTGGATCGGCGAACACCGGGGAGCTGTTTTTT.

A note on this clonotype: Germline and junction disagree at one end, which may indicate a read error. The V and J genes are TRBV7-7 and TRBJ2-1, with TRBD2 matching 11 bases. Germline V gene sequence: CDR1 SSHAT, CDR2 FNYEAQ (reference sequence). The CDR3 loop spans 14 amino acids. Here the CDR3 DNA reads TGTGCTAGCAGTATAGCGGGGGGGCCCTATGAGCAGTTCTTC. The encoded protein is CASSIAGGPYEQFF. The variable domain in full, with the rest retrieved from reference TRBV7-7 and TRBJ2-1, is GAGVSQSPRYKVTKRGQDVTLRCDPISSHATLYWYQQALGQGPEFLTYFNYEAQPDKSGLPSDRFSAERPEGSISTLTIQRTEQRDSAMYRCASSIAGGPYEQFFGPGTRLTVL.

The CDR3: CASSYWRETQYF. CDR3 bases: TGTGCCAGCAGTTACTGGCGGGAGACCCAGTACTTC. The chain uses TRBV6-2 or TRBV6-3 and TRBJ2-5; D is unresolved. CDR3 length: 12 amino acids. Germline V lookup: CDR1 MNHEY, CDR2 SVGEGT. V was shortened by 1 base and J by 5 bases, with 5 bases between the two germline ends.